This is a list of T cell receptor beta chains from one sample in a study of identical twins. TCRdb analysed the 5' RACE reads with MiXCR anew, one entry per CDR3 protein. The table includes hundreds of thousands of distinct CDR3 sequences, roughly an eighth detected once. Another study also made use of these data, one on yellow fever vaccine responses in identical twins.

The sequenced sample was PBMCs. These receptors came from a woman aged 18-30 years in good health. Both conserved end residues are part of each CDR3. Fields, in order: D gene, J gene, V gene, clone size, CDR3 protein, CDR3 DNA. The D gene is left open where the match is weak. Clone size appears in some rows only: once, few, many, or a class for an expanded clone.

TRBD1,TRBJ1-6,TRBV28,-,CASSSPRQGKNSPLHF,TGTGCCAGCAGTTCCCCTCGACAGGGCAAAAATTCACCCCTCCACTTT
-,TRBJ1-2,TRBV5-6,few,CASSPRKGFYGYTF,TGTGCCAGCAGCCCTCGGAAAGGTTTCTATGGCTACACCTTC
TRBD1,TRBJ2-1,TRBV12-3/TRBV12-4,few,CASRTTDRALGNEQFF,TGTGCCAGCAGAACGACCGACAGGGCTTTGGGCAATGAGCAGTTCTTC
-,TRBJ2-1,TRBV29-1,few,CSQMGSSSYNEQFF,TGCAGCCAGATGGGGTCGAGCTCCTACAATGAGCAGTTCTTC
-,TRBJ2-1,TRBV27,many,CASSLYDEQFF,TGTGCCAGCAGTTTATACGATGAGCAGTTCTTC
TRBD2,TRBJ2-4,TRBV28,-,CASSQGTSVPVAKNIQYF,TGTGCCAGCAGTCAAGGGACTAGCGTACCAGTAGCCAAAAACATTCAGTACTTC
TRBD1,TRBJ2-1,TRBV5-1,few,CASSLGGTGGSYNEQFF,TGCGCCAGCAGCTTGGGGGGGACAGGGGGCTCCTACAATGAGCAGTTCTTC
-,TRBJ1-5,TRBV6-5,few,CASSSSDGYSNQPQHF,TGTGCCAGCAGTTCCTCAGACGGGTATAGCAATCAGCCCCAGCATTTT
-,TRBJ1-2,TRBV4-1,few,CASSQDNKGGYTF,TGCGCCAGCAGCCAAGATAACAAAGGCGGCTACACCTTC
TRBD1,TRBJ2-4,TRBV6-5,-,CASSSRTGWYIQYF,TGTGCCAGCAGTTCCAGGACAGGGTGGTACATTCAGTACTTC
TRBD2,TRBJ2-1,TRBV6-1,few,CASSQTSPRVDEQFF,TGTGCCAGCAGTCAGACTAGCCCTAGGGTGGATGAGCAGTTCTTC
TRBD2,TRBJ2-1,TRBV12-3/TRBV12-4,few,CASSFLAGGPEQFF,TGTGCCAGCAGTTTCCTAGCGGGAGGGCCTGAGCAGTTCTTC
-,TRBJ2-3,TRBV12-3/TRBV12-4,-,CASSLGSGADTQYF,TGTGCCAGCAGTTTAGGTAGCGGCGCAGATACGCAGTATTTT
TRBD1,TRBJ2-1,TRBV5-1,-,CASRKPDRDRAYNERFF,TGCGCCAGCAGGAAACCTGACCGGGACAGGGCCTACAATGAGCGGTTCTTC
TRBD1,TRBJ2-2,TRBV12-3/TRBV12-4,-,CASSFGQGAASWELFF,TGTGCCAGCAGTTTTGGACAGGGGGCGGCGAGTTGGGAGCTGTTTTTT
TRBD2,TRBJ2-5,TRBV5-6,few,CASSIGNPGLAGLETQYF,TGTGCCAGCAGCATCGGCAACCCGGGACTAGCGGGATTAGAGACCCAGTACTTC
-,TRBJ2-5,TRBV6-2/TRBV6-3,-,CASSYSQAGAKETQYF,TGTGCCAGCAGTTACTCTCAAGCCGGGGCCAAAGAGACCCAGTACTTC
-,TRBJ1-1,TRBV20-1,-,CSPLGLNTEAFF,TGCAGCCCCTTGGGCCTAAACACTGAAGCTTTCTTT
TRBD2,TRBJ2-5,TRBV9,-,CASSVGGTSGLEETQYF,TGTGCCAGCAGCGTAGGAGGGACTAGCGGGCTTGAAGAGACCCAGTACTTC
TRBD1,TRBJ1-4,TRBV27,-,CASSFGQGLEKLFF,TGTGCCAGCAGTTTCGGACAGGGTTTGGAAAAACTGTTTTTT
-,TRBJ2-1,TRBV12-3/TRBV12-4,-,CASSLHGQNNEQFF,TGTGCCAGCAGTTTACACGGACAGAACAATGAGCAGTTCTTC
TRBD2,TRBJ2-1,TRBV12-3/TRBV12-4,-,CTSGGGTSGRVIPTEQFF,TGTACCAGCGGCGGCGGGACTAGCGGGAGAGTGATACCTACTGAGCAGTTCTTC
-,TRBJ2-1,TRBV4-1,-,CASSQDIGGAYNEQFF,TGCGCCAGCAGCCAAGATATTGGGGGAGCCTACAATGAGCAGTTCTTC
-,TRBJ2-1,TRBV10-3,few,CAISESVGEQFF,TGTGCCATCAGTGAGTCGGTGGGTGAGCAGTTCTTC
-,TRBJ1-5,TRBV5-1,-,CASSLEGLRGQPQHF,TGCGCCAGCAGCTTGGAGGGGTTGAGGGGTCAGCCCCAGCATTTT
-,TRBJ2-1,TRBV14,-,CASSQIWDEQFF,TGTGCCAGCAGCCAAATCTGGGATGAGCAGTTCTTC
-,TRBJ1-2,TRBV5-5,-,CASTRERDGYTF,TGTGCCAGCACCCGAGAAAGAGATGGCTACACCTTC
TRBD1,TRBJ2-4,TRBV19,few,CASSAPGQGLNIQYF,TGTGCCAGTAGCGCGCCGGGACAGGGGTTAAACATTCAGTACTTC
TRBD2,TRBJ2-5,TRBV20-1,-,CSARDPSLAWSQETQYF,TGCAGTGCTAGAGATCCATCACTAGCGTGGAGCCAAGAGACCCAGTACTTC
-,TRBJ2-3,TRBV4-2,few,CASSQEAQGTDTQYF,TGTGCCAGCAGCCAAGAGGCGCAGGGGACAGATACGCAGTATTTT
TRBD1,TRBJ2-1,TRBV7-9,few,CASSSATGNYNEQFF,TGTGCCAGCAGCTCGGCGACAGGGAACTACAATGAGCAGTTCTTC
TRBD2,TRBJ2-5,TRBV5-5,-,CASSTSATKETQYF,TGTGCCAGCAGCACTAGCGCCACTAAAGAGACCCAGTACTTC
-,TRBJ1-1,TRBV6-4,-,CASRRRSSTEAFF,TGTGCCAGCAGGAGAAGAAGTAGCACTGAAGCTTTCTTT
TRBD2,TRBJ2-3,TRBV20-1,few,CSAPSGGATDTQYF,TGCAGTGCCCCAAGCGGGGGGGCTACAGATACGCAGTATTTT
TRBD2,TRBJ2-6,TRBV19,few,CASNLLAGGASGANVLTF,TGTGCCAGTAACCTACTAGCGGGGGGGGCCTCTGGGGCCAACGTCCTGACTTTC
TRBD1,TRBJ2-5,TRBV12-3/TRBV12-4,many,CASSRDREETQYF,TGTGCCAGCAGTCGGGACAGGGAAGAGACCCAGTACTTC
TRBD1,TRBJ2-1,TRBV5-6,few,CASSRFSGTGGLNEQFF,TGTGCCAGCAGCCGGTTTTCCGGGACAGGGGGCTTGAATGAGCAGTTCTTC
-,TRBJ2-1,TRBV4-1,-,CASSQLGRRHNEQFF,TGCGCCAGCAGCCAGTTGGGTAGGCGGCACAATGAGCAGTTCTTC
TRBD2,TRBJ2-3,TRBV3-1,many,CASSLGLARTDTQYF,TGTGCCAGCAGCCTCGGACTAGCCCGCACAGATACGCAGTATTTT
-,TRBJ2-3,TRBV10-3,few,CAIGTGTDTQYF,TGTGCCATCGGGACTGGCACAGATACGCAGTATTTT
TRBD1,TRBJ1-1,TRBV6-1,-,CASSPTGGNEAFF,TGTGCCAGCAGTCCGACAGGGGGTAATGAAGCTTTCTTT
-,TRBJ1-3,TRBV5-1,-,CASSYGSGLNSGNTIYF,TGCGCCAGCAGCTATGGTTCTGGGCTCAACTCTGGAAACACCATATATTTT